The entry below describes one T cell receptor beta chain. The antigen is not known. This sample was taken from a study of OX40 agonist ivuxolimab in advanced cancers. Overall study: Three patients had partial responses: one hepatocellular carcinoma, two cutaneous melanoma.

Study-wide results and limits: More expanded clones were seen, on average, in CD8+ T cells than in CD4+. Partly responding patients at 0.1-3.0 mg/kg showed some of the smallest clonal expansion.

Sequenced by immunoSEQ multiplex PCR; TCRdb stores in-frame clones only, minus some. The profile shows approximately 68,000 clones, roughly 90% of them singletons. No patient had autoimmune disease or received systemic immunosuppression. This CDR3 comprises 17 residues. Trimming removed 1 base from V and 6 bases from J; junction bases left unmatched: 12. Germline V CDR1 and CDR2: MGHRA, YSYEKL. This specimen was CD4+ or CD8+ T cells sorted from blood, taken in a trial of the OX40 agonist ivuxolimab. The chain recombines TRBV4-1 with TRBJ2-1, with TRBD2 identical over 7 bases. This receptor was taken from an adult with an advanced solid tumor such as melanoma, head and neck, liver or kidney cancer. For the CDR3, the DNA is TGCGCCAGCAGCCAAGGGCGGGGGAATCTAACCCCCAATGAGCAGTTCTTC. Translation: CASSQGRGNLTPNEQFF.